Listed here are 6 T cell receptor beta chains from one sample, sequenced in a study of blood T cell repertoires in COVID-19. This table comes from immunoSEQ multiplex PCR, and its TCRdb copy is limited to in-frame clones, with some not included. The sample yields about 340,000 clones, roughly 90% seen once. Sequencing was performed on peripheral blood. Source of these receptors: an older woman with COVID-19, enrolled during active disease.

The rearrangement links TRBV19 to TRBJ2-7; D not resolved. The V end was cut by 1 base, the J end by 3 bases, with 10 bases between. Germline V gene lookup returns CDR1 LNHDA and CDR2 SQIVND (reference sequence). CDR3 length: 14 residues. CDR3 loop: CASSIAETDYEQYF. The CDR3 DNA follows: TGTGCCAGTAGTATAGCGGAGACGGACTACGAGCAGTACTTC.

The V call is TRBV5-1, the J call TRBJ2-3; D uncertain. V was trimmed by 0 bases and J by 2 bases, leaving 7 bases between them. The CDR3 runs to 14 residues. Per germline, CDR1 SGHRS and CDR2 YFSETQ. The CDR3 DNA is TGCGCCAGCAGCTTGGGGCAGAACACAGATACGCAGTATTTT. Translation: CASSLGQNTDTQYF.

This clone showed up just a few times. The chain recombines TRBV2 with TRBJ1-2; 7 bases line up with TRBD1. Trimming cost V 6 bases and J 5 bases; bases outside gene matches: 9. The germline CDR1 and CDR2 sequences are SNHLY and FYNNEI. CDR3 size: 14 residues. The CDR3 region is CASRDRVEGYGYTF. CDR3 DNA: TGTGCCAGCAGAGACAGGGTAGAAGGATATGGCTACACCTTC.

V and J are TRBV5-1 and TRBJ2-1, with 8 bases lining up with TRBD1. The V segment lost 6 bases and the J segment 7 bases; nucleotides outside the gene matches: 12. CDR1 is SGHRS and CDR2 is YFSETQ in the germline V gene. CDR3 length: 15 residues. CDR3 coding DNA: TGCGCCAGCACTCTGGGGAGTCAGGGGGCGAATGAGCAGTTCTTC. Translated, it gives CASTLGSQGANEQFF.

V usage is TRBV7-6 and J usage is TRBJ1-1; D remains ambiguous. This CDR3 region has 14 residues. Deletions cut 4 bases from V and 0 bases from J, with 9 bases between. From germline, CDR1 is SGHVS and CDR2 FNYEAQ. The CDR3 DNA sequence: TGTGCCAGCAGCTCCATTACAGTGAACACTGAAGCTTTCTTT. Protein product: CASSSITVNTEAFF.

This clone appeared a single time. The chain couples TRBV18 to TRBJ1-5, with D possibly matching TRBD1 (5 bases). Germline V CDR1 and CDR2: KGHSH, LQKENI. V shed 3 bases and J shed 2 bases, with 11 bases lying between them. The CDR3 sequence is 15 residues long. Here the CDR3 DNA reads TGTGCCAGCTCACCCCCTGGGGGGGGCAATCAGCCCCAGCATTTT. Translation gives CASSPPGGGNQPQHF.